The clone carrying this T cell receptor (beta chain) was detected only a few times. Its antigen is currently unknown. The data are from a study of response to subunit inactivated influenza vaccine. Study-wide findings and caveats: Each seasonal influenza vaccination, the authors suggested, recruits few new T cells.

A single record per CDR3 protein comes from TCRdb applying MiXCR to the RT-PCR reads. The data show a few hundred thousand distinct CDR3 sequences, 10% to 15% seen once. The V gene's germline CDR1 is SQVTM and CDR2 ANQGSEA. V lost 1 base to trimming and J lost 3 bases; unmatched junction nucleotides: 7. The CDR3 sequence is 15 residues long. The sequencing here drew on non-naive T cells sorted from PBMCs, taken less than 15 days before vaccination. The receptor was derived from a man aged 50-60 years who received an inactivated influenza vaccine. The chain carries TRBV29-1 and TRBJ2-7; 9 bases agree with TRBD1. The CDR3 reads CSVEGWTGAIYEQYF. In DNA, the CDR3 is TGCAGCGTTGAAGGTTGGACAGGGGCGATCTACGAGCAGTACTTC.